This T cell receptor (beta chain) was obtained from a study of blood T cells in healthy people across ages. Germline lookup yields CDR1 MNHEY and CDR2 SMNVEV (reference sequence). Trimming removed 5 bases at V and 6 bases at J, with 12 bases between. The CDR3 consists of 13 residues. It was with a sample-barcoded 5' primer and a J-beta primer mix that a second PCR of about 7 to 12 cycles was run. Using its own MiXCR run on the 5' RACE reads, TCRdb lists one record per CDR3 protein. The repertoire consists of nearly 1 million distinct CDR3 sequences, with 45% to 60% occurring once and the leading ten covering 20% to 25%.

This TCR came from a woman in her sixties in good health. The specimen sequenced was blood. This rearrangement joins TRBV27 to TRBJ2-3, with unresolved D. The CDR3 is CASSLLSADTQYF. In DNA, the CDR3 is TGTGCCAGCAGTCTGCTAAGTGCCGATACGCAGTATTTT.